These 29 T cell receptor beta chains originate from one sample sequenced in a study of CD8 T cells in Susac syndrome. Reverse transcription used about 0.45 to 1 ug RNA and random hexamers. TCRdb re-called the immunoSEQ multiplex PCR reads through MiXCR, storing one row per CDR3 protein. The sample has 84,000 or so distinct CDR3 sequences, 95% seen once. The sequenced sample consisted of CD8+ T cells from PBMCs. These receptors were obtained from a human donor with Susac syndrome.

This chain links TRBV20-1 with TRBJ2-7; 9 bases match TRBD1. Germline CDR1 reads DFQATT; CDR2 reads SNEGSKA (reference sequence). The J segment lost 0 bases and the V segment lost 6 bases, leaving 9 bases of the junction unmatched. The CDR3 spans 15 residues. CDR3 residues: CSANSLTGGSYEQYF. CDR3 in DNA: TGCAGTGCCAACTCTCTGACAGGGGGCTCCTACGAGCAGTACTTC.

V gene TRBV15 combines with J gene TRBJ2-7, with TRBD1 identical over 9 bases. The ends lost 9 bases at V and 7 bases at J; junction bases unmatched: 13. Germline V gene data show CDR1 as LNHNV and CDR2 as YYDKDF (reference sequence). This CDR3 is built from 14 residues. CDR3 residues: CATTKDRGAREQYF. The CDR3 DNA sequence: TGTGCCACAACCAAAGACAGGGGGGCGCGGGAGCAGTACTTC.

This chain connects TRBV9 to TRBJ2-7; 10 positions match TRBD2. After removal of 4 bases from V and 6 bases from J, the junction contained 13 bases not matched to a gene. The germline V gene encodes CDR1 SGDLS and CDR2 YYNGEE. The CDR3 spans 16 residues. The CDR3 DNA reads as TGTGCCAGCAGCACCCCAGCTAGCGGGAGCGCGGGCGAGCAGTACTTC. Its translation: CASSTPASGSAGEQYF.

This clonotype has more than one count but fewer than ten. The rearrangement links TRBV12-3 or TRBV12-4 to TRBJ1-1; D gene unclear. The CDR3 extends over 16 amino acids. Trimming removed 5 bases at V and 0 bases at J, with 16 bases between. The CDR3 DNA follows: TGTGCCAGCAGTCCCGGCAGGAACTACATGAACACTGAAGCTTTCTTT. Its protein is CASSPGRNYMNTEAFF.

This clonotype was picked up one time. The chain is built from TRBV27 and TRBJ2-7; D is undetermined. Trimming left V 2 bases short and J 3 bases short, with 8 bases between. Germline V gene sequence: CDR1 MNHEY, CDR2 SMNVEV (reference sequence). This CDR3 comprises 13 residues. CDR3 DNA: TGTGCCAGCAGTTTACGGTTCTACTACGAGCAGTACTTC. Its protein is CASSLRFYYEQYF.

This sequence joins TRBV18 and TRBJ2-3, with D possibly called TRBD1 or TRBD2 (5 bases each). V lost 4 bases to trimming and J lost 0 bases, with 11 bases between them. Germline V gene data show CDR1 as KGHSH and CDR2 as LQKENI. The CDR3 sequence is 15 residues long. The DNA of the CDR3 is TGTGCCAGCTCACAACCGGGACCCAGCACAGATACGCAGTATTTT. Its protein is CASSQPGPSTDTQYF.

V gene TRBV7-9 combines with J gene TRBJ2-2; TRBD1 agrees at 7 bases. The ends lost 5 bases at V and 13 bases at J; junction bases unmatched: 10. The germline gives CDR1 SEHNR, CDR2 FQNEAQ (reference sequence). There are 13 residues in the CDR3. The CDR3: CASSLGQADGLFF. DNA for the CDR3: TGTGCCAGCAGCCTTGGACAGGCCGATGGGCTGTTTTTT.

V and J are TRBV30 and TRBJ2-4; 13 bases are shared with TRBD2. CDR1 is GTSNPN, CDR2 SVGIG, per germline (reference sequence). The ends lost 3 bases at V and 3 bases at J; junction bases unmatched: 8. This CDR3 has 17 amino acids. The CDR3 loop is CAWRLAGGPLGKNIQYF. The CDR3 region has the DNA TGTGCCTGGAGACTAGCGGGAGGGCCTTTGGGCAAAAACATTCAGTACTTC.

This rearrangement joins TRBV6-5 to TRBJ2-7, with 7 bases fitting TRBD1. The CDR3 length is 13 residues. V was clipped by 4 bases and J by 3 bases; unmatched bases: 3. CDR1 is MNHEY and CDR2 is SVGAGI in the germline V gene. In nucleotides, the CDR3 is TGTGCCAGCAGTTCCAACAGGGGCTACGAGCAGTACTTC. Protein product: CASSSNRGYEQYF.

The genes are TRBV14 and TRBJ2-7; D gene ambiguous. Germline loops: CDR1 SGHDN, CDR2 FVKESK. The CDR3 sequence is 12 residues long. Deletions cut 1 base from V and 6 bases from J, with 7 bases between. The CDR3 region has the DNA TGTGCCAGCAGCCAAGGTTGGGGCGAGCAGTACTTC. It codes for CASSQGWGEQYF.

This chain links TRBV7-8 with TRBJ2-7; D possibly corresponds to TRBD1 (5 bases). The CDR3 consists of 14 residues. Germline V gene data show CDR1 as SGHVS and CDR2 as FQNEAQ. V lost 3 bases and J lost 0, with 9 bases in between. CDR3 sequence (DNA): TGTGCCAGCAGCTTCACAGGAGACTCCTACGAGCAGTACTTC. Protein: CASSFTGDSYEQYF.

This chain links TRBV9 with TRBJ2-5; D is possibly TRBD1 or TRBD2 (5 bases each). This CDR3 contains 13 residues. Trimming stripped 4 bases from V and 5 bases from J, with 12 bases between. Germline CDR1 reads SGDLS; CDR2 reads YYNGEE. The CDR3 loop reads CASSMGPTETQYF. CDR3 nucleotide sequence: TGTGCCAGCAGCATGGGACCAACCGAGACCCAGTACTTC. The full variable domain, completed using reference TRBV9 and TRBJ2-5, is DSGVTQTPKHLITATGQRVTLRCSPRSGDLSVYWYQQSLDQGLQFLIQYYNGEERAKGNILERFSAQQFPDLHSELNLSSLELGDSALYFCASSMGPTETQYFGPGTRLLVL.

The rearrangement joins TRBV11-2 to TRBJ2-3; D not resolved. Looked up from germline, CDR1 is SGHAT and CDR2 is FQNNGV. This CDR3 spans 12 amino acids. V shed 1 base and J shed 3 bases, with 2 bases lying between them. CDR3 residues: CASSLVTDTQYF. The DNA of the CDR3 is TGTGCCAGCAGCTTAGTTACAGATACGCAGTATTTT.

This chain uses TRBV20-1 with TRBJ2-7; a possible D gene is TRBD1 (6 bases). The CDR3 length is 14 residues. Germline CDR1 reads DFQATT; CDR2 reads SNEGSKA (reference sequence). V was cut by 2 bases and J by 4 bases, with 15 bases left in between. The CDR3 here is CSARTVDSLYEQYF. Here the CDR3 DNA reads TGCAGTGCTAGAACCGTGGACAGCCTATACGAGCAGTACTTC.

The genes are TRBV25-1 and TRBJ2-2; D is perhaps TRBD2 (5 bases). Germline CDR1 MGHDK, CDR2 SYGVNS. V was clipped by 0 bases and J by 1 base, with 9 bases between them. The CDR3 runs 16 residues. The CDR3 bases are TGTGCCAGCAGTGAATACGGGGTTGGGAACACCGGGGAGCTGTTTTTT. Protein product: CASSEYGVGNTGELFF.

V and J are TRBV6-2 or TRBV6-3 and TRBJ2-1; 9 nucleotides align to TRBD2. J was trimmed by 7 bases and V by 6 bases; bases with no gene match: 7. CDR3 length: 14 residues. Germline-derived CDR1 and CDR2 are MNHEY and SVGEGT. The CDR3 coding sequence is TGTGCCAGCAGCGGGACTAGCAACGCTAATGAGCAGTTCTTC. Protein: CASSGTSNANEQFF.

This chain uses TRBV12-3 or TRBV12-4 with TRBJ1-1; unclear D gene. V was pared by 7 bases and J by 2 bases, with 8 bases between. The CDR3 is 12 amino acids. The CDR3 protein is CASKTSNTEAFF. CDR3 nucleotide sequence: TGTGCCAGCAAGACGTCTAACACTGAAGCTTTCTTT.

V is TRBV10-3 and J is TRBJ2-7; 14 positions match TRBD2. CDR1 is ENHRY and CDR2 is SYGVKD in the germline V gene. Trimming took 2 bases from V and 4 from J; bases not matched to a gene: 7. This CDR3 has 17 amino acids. CDR3 coding DNA: TGTGCCATCAGTGAGCCCGGACTAGCGGGAGGAATTTACGAGCAGTACTTC. It is translated as CAISEPGLAGGIYEQYF.

The V call is TRBV19, the J call TRBJ1-5, with a tentative D call TRBD1 (6 bases). The ends were cut back, 3 bases at V and 0 bases at J, with 9 bases in the middle. The CDR3 runs 15 residues. CDR1 and CDR2 (germline): LNHDA, SQIVND (reference sequence). Here the CDR3 DNA reads TGTGCCAGTAGTATCAGGACAGCTAGCAATCAGCCCCAGCATTTT. Translating gives CASSIRTASNQPQHF. Full variable domain (outside the CDR3, taken from reference TRBV19 and TRBJ1-5): DGGITQSPKYLFRKEGQNVTLSCEQNLNHDAMYWYRQDPGQGLRLIYYSQIVNDFQKGDIAEGYSVSREKKESFPLTVTSAQKNPTAFYLCASSIRTASNQPQHFGDGTRLSIL.

V is TRBV19 and J is TRBJ2-1; TRBD2 matches 11 bases. V dropped 6 bases and J dropped 4; count of bases not matched to a gene: 8. Germline V gene lookup returns CDR1 LNHDA and CDR2 SQIVND (reference sequence). The CDR3 has 16 residues. The CDR3 protein is CASRGLLAGVYNEQFF. The CDR3 bases are TGTGCCAGTAGGGGGCTACTAGCGGGAGTTTACAATGAGCAGTTCTTC.

The V and J genes are TRBV30 and TRBJ2-1; 8 positions match TRBD1. The V gene end was trimmed by 2 bases and the J gene end by 9 bases; junction bases not matched to a gene: 9. The CDR3 extends over 14 amino acids. Germline V gene data show CDR1 as GTSNPN and CDR2 as SVGIG (reference sequence). CDR3 in DNA: TGTGCCTGGAGTCCCCCCGACAGGGGAATTGAGCAGTTCTTC. This encodes CAWSPPDRGIEQFF.

The chain couples TRBV11-2 to TRBJ2-5, with 7 bases fitting TRBD1. The trim removed 5 bases at V and 4 bases at J, leaving 10 bases unmatched. This CDR3 has 15 amino acids. The germline gives CDR1 SGHAT, CDR2 FQNNGV. This CDR3 reads CASSQMTGTGETQYF. The CDR3 bases are TGTGCCAGCAGCCAGATGACAGGGACGGGAGAGACCCAGTACTTC.

This chain links TRBV7-2 with TRBJ2-7, with TRBD2 matching over 15 bases. This CDR3 region has 16 residues. Germline values: CDR1 SGHTA, CDR2 FQGNSA. J was trimmed by 9 bases and V by 5 bases; bases with no gene match: 11. CDR3 residues: CASSATGLAGGFGQYF. DNA for the CDR3: TGTGCCAGCAGCGCTACCGGACTAGCGGGGGGGTTCGGGCAGTACTTC.

The chain links TRBV5-1 to TRBJ2-2; the match to TRBD2 covers 7 bases. CDR1 SGHRS and CDR2 YFSETQ come from the germline V gene. The CDR3 is 18 residues long. Trimming removed 2 bases from V and 5 bases from J; junction bases left unmatched: 15. The CDR3 loop reads CASSLTRGERDGTGELFF. The CDR3 DNA reads as TGCGCCAGCAGCTTAACTCGAGGGGAGCGGGATGGGACCGGGGAGCTGTTTTTT.

This clonotype was detected only once. The genes are TRBV5-1 and TRBJ2-5; perhaps TRBD2 as D (6 bases). Germline CDR1 reads SGHRS; CDR2 reads YFSETQ. V was pared by 7 bases and J by 2 bases, with 18 bases between. The CDR3 is 15 amino acids. As DNA, the CDR3 is TGCGCCAGCGGTCCAACACTAGCCCCACAAGAGACCCAGTACTTC. This encodes CASGPTLAPQETQYF.

The V gene is TRBV14, the J gene TRBJ2-1; D is undetermined. Germline CDR1 reads SGHDN; CDR2 reads FVKESK. There are 13 residues in the CDR3. V lost 1 base and J 7 bases, leaving 8 bases between the germline ends. CDR3 DNA sequence: TGTGCCAGCAGCCAAGGGGCGGCTAATGAGCAGTTCTTC. This translates into CASSQGAANEQFF.

This sequence joins TRBV5-6 and TRBJ2-1; 8 nucleotides align to TRBD2. This CDR3 region has 17 residues. CDR1 and CDR2 from the germline V gene are SGHDT and YYEEEE. V lost 0 bases to trimming and J lost 3 bases; unmatched junction nucleotides: 8. The CDR3 nucleotides read TGTGCCAGCAGCTTGGCGCCGGGGACTAGTCTCTACAATGAGCAGTTCTTC. Its protein is CASSLAPGTSLYNEQFF. The complete variable domain, with remaining parts taken from reference TRBV5-6 and TRBJ2-1, reads DAGVTQSPTHLIKTRGQQVTLRCSPKSGHDTVSWYQQALGQGPQFIFQYYEEEERQRGNFPDRFSGHQFPNYSSELNVNALLLGDSALYLCASSLAPGTSLYNEQFFGPGTRLTVL.

This chain links TRBV3-1 with TRBJ2-5; D unresolved. Germline assignment: CDR1 LGHDT and CDR2 YNNKEL (reference sequence). The CDR3 is made up of 13 amino acids. With 5 bases removed from V and 3 bases from J, the gap between germline ends came to 10 bases. CDR3 in amino acids: CASSNYTKETQYF. CDR3 coding DNA: TGTGCCAGCAGCAACTACACGAAAGAGACCCAGTACTTC.

The chain couples TRBV25-1 to TRBJ1-1, with D perhaps matching TRBD1 (5 bases). The CDR3 loop spans 14 amino acids. Trimming left V 3 bases short and J 5 bases short, with 13 bases between. Germline V gives CDR1 MGHDK, CDR2 SYGVNS. CDR3 protein: CASSDLLGETEAFF. The CDR3 DNA sequence: TGTGCCAGCAGTGACTTATTGGGGGAAACTGAAGCTTTCTTT.